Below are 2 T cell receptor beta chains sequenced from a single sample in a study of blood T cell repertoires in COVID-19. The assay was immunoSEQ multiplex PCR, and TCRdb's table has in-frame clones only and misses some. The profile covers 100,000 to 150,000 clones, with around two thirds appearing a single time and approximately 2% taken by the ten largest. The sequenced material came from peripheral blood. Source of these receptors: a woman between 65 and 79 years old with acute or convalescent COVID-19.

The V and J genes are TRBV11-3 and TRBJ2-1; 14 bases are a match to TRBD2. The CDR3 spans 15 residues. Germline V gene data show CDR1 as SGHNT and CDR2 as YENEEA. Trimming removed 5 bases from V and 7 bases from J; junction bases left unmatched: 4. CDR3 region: CASSLGTSGRNEQFF. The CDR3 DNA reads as TGTGCCAGCAGCCTAGGGACTAGCGGGAGAAATGAGCAGTTCTTC. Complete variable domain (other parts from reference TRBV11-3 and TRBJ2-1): EAGVVQSPRYKIIEKKQPVAFWCNPISGHNTLYWYLQNLGQGPELLIRYENEEAVDDSQLPKDRFSAERLKGVDSTLKIQPAELGDSAVYLCASSLGTSGRNEQFFGPGTRLTVL.

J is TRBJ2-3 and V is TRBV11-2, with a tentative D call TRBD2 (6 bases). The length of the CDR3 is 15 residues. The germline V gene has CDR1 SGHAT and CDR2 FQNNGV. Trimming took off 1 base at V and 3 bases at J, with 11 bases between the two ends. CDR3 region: CASSLGLLATDTQYF. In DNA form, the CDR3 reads TGTGCCAGCAGCTTAGGCCTGCTAGCGACAGATACGCAGTATTTT.